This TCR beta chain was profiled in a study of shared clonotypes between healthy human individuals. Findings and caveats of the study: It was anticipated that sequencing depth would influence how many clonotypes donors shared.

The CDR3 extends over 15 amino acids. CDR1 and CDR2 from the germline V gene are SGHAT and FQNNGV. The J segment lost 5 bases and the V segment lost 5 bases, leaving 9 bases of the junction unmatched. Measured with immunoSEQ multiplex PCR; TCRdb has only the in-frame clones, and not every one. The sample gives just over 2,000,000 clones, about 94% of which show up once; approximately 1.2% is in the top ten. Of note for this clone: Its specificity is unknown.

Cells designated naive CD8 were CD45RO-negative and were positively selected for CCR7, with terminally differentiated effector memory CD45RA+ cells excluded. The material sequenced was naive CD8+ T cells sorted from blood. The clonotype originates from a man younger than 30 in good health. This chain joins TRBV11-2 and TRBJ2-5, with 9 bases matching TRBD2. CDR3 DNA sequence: TGTGCCAGCAGCCCGGTGCTAGCGGGGCCTGAGACCCAGTACTTC. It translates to CASSPVLAGPETQYF.